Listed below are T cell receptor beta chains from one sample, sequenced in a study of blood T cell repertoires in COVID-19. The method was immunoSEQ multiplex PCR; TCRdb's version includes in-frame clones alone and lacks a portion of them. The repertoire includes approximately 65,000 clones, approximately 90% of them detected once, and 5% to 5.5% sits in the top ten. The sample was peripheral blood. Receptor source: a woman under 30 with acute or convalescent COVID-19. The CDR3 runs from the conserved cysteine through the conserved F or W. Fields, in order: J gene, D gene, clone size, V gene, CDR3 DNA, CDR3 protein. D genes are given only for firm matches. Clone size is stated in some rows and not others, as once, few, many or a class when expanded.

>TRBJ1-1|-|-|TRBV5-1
TGCGCCAGCAGCCCGGGGACATACAAGAACACTGAAGCTTTCTTT
CASSPGTYKNTEAFF
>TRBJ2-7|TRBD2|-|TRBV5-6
TGTGCCAGCAGTTATGCCAACCGCCCTAGCGGGCGGACCTCCTACGAGCAGTACTTC
CASSYANRPSGRTSYEQYF
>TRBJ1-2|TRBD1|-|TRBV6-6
TGTGCCAGCAGTAAGGACAGGGATCAACCTGGCTACACCTTC
CASSKDRDQPGYTF
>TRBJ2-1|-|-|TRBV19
TGTGCCAGACCCCGGGACTGGTACAATGAGCAGTTCTTC
CARPRDWYNEQFF
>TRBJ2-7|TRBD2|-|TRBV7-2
TGTGCCAGCAGCTTGCTGACCGGGGGGGACGAGCAGTACTTC
CASSLLTGGDEQYF
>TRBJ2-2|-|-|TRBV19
TGTGCCAGTAACAAGCGGGGGACAGGGAACCCCGGGGAGCTGTTTTTT
CASNKRGTGNPGELFF
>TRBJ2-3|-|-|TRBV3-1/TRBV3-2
TGTGCCAGCAGCCAAAGGGTGGGACTTAACACAGATACGCAGTATTTT
CASSQRVGLNTDTQYF
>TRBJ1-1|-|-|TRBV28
TGTGCCAGCAGTTTTCCCCGACAGCTTGAAGCTTTCTTT
CASSFPRQLEAFF
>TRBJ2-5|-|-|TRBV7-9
TGTGCCAGCAGCAATGGGGGGTTTGCAGGTGTAGAGACCCAGTACTTC
CASSNGGFAGVETQYF
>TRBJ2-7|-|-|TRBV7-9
TGTGCCAGCAGCTTAAGCCCCCCTTCCGAGCAGTACTTC
CASSLSPPSEQYF
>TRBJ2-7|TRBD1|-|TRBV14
TGTGCCAGCAGCCGCCCCGGGACAGGGTTGTGGGAGCAGTACTTC
CASSRPGTGLWEQYF
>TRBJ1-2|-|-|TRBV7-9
TGTGCCAGCAGCCTACAGGGTGACTATGGCTACACCTTC
CASSLQGDYGYTF
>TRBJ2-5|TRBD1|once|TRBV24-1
TGTGCCACCAGTGAAGCCGGGACAGGGAAGGAAGAGACCCAGTACTTC
CATSEAGTGKEETQYF
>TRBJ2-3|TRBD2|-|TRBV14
TGTGCCAGCAGCCGAACTAGCGGGGGATACACAGATACGCAGTATTTT
CASSRTSGGYTDTQYF
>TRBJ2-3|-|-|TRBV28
TGTGCCAGCAGTTTAAATTGGGCTAGCGACCGCACAGATACGCAGTATTTT
CASSLNWASDRTDTQYF
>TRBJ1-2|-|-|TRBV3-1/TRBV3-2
TGTGCCAGCAGTCGCGTTTCAGGGATGGGAGGCTACACCTTC
CASSRVSGMGGYTF
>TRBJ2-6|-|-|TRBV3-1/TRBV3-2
TGTGCCAGCAGCCTAACAGGGACTGGGGCCAACGTCCTGACTTTC
CASSLTGTGANVLTF
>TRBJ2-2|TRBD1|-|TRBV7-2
TGTGCCAGCAGCCAGGGACAGGTCCTCAACACCGGGGAGCTGTTTTTT
CASSQGQVLNTGELFF
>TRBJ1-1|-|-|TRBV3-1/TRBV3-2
TGTGCCAGCCGAGGGGGGGCTGAAGCTTTCTTT
CASRGGAEAFF
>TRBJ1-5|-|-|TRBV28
TGTGCCAGCAGTTACAGGGTTAGGAATCAGCCCCAGCATTTT
CASSYRVRNQPQHF
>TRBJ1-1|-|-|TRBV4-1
TGCGCCAGCAGCCAAGCCAACTGGGGCAGTAACACTGAAGCTTTCTTT
CASSQANWGSNTEAFF
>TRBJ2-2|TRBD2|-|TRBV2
TGTGCCAGCAGTGAACAGGGACTAGCGGGCACCGGGGAGCTGTTTTTT
CASSEQGLAGTGELFF
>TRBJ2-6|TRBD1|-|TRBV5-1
TGCGCCAGCAGCTTGGCCCAGGGGGCGCTTGGGGCCAACGTCCTGACTTTC
CASSLAQGALGANVLTF
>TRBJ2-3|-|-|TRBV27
TGTGCCAGCAGTTTTAACTACCCGGAAGATACGCAGTATTTT
CASSFNYPEDTQYF
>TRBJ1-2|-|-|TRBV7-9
TGTGCCAGCAGCTTAGAAATGACTGGTGGCTACACCTTC
CASSLEMTGGYTF
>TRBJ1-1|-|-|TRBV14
TGTGCCAGCAGCCAATCGAGAACCGGGGTTACTGAAGCTTTCTTT
CASSQSRTGVTEAFF